This entry lists 15 T cell receptor beta chains sequenced from one sample in a study of blood T cell repertoires in COVID-19. Profiling relied on immunoSEQ multiplex PCR, and the TCRdb table lists in-frame clones only, not all of them. The repertoire consists of about 240,000 clones, with roughly 80% occurring once and the leading ten covering approximately 4.5%. Sample: peripheral blood. The source is a woman in her 70s with acute or convalescent COVID-19.

The chain combines TRBV2 with TRBJ1-1; perhaps TRBD1 as D (5 bases). CDR1 and CDR2 from the germline V gene are SNHLY and FYNNEI. The CDR3 extends over 13 amino acids. The ends were cut back, 8 bases at V and 1 base at J, with 11 bases in the middle. The CDR3 coding sequence is TGTGCCAGCGACCTTACAGGGAACACTGAAGCTTTCTTT. It encodes CASDLTGNTEAFF.

The chain joins TRBV4-3 to TRBJ1-3; maybe TRBD1 (5 bases). V lost 2 bases and J 1 base, leaving 6 bases between the germline ends. Germline V gene sequence: CDR1 LGHNA, CDR2 YSLEER. There are 14 residues in the CDR3. The CDR3 spells CASSQQGSGNTIYF. The CDR3 DNA reads as TGCGCCAGCAGCCAACAGGGTTCTGGAAACACCATATATTTT.

The chain couples TRBV10-2 to TRBJ1-1; TRBD1 might be the D (5 bases). CDR1 and CDR2 (germline): WSHSY, SAAADI. The CDR3 has 14 amino acids. V lost 11 bases and J lost 3, with 19 bases in between. CDR3 bases: TGCGCCGCGGGGCACGATAAGGCTCACACTGAAGCTTTCTTT. Its protein product is CAAGHDKAHTEAFF.

The chain couples TRBV7-8 to TRBJ2-5; 7 bases fit TRBD1. The CDR3 is 14 amino acids. Per germline, CDR1 SGHVS and CDR2 FQNEAQ. The junction had 5 bases not matched to a gene; V was cut back by 5 bases and J by 2 bases. The chain's CDR3 is CASSPGTAQETQYF. The CDR3 DNA is TGTGCCAGCAGCCCTGGGACAGCTCAAGAGACCCAGTACTTC.

Comments on this clone: The junction departs from germline at one end; a sequencing error may be responsible. The chain carries TRBV6-6 and TRBJ2-2; TRBD2 is a possible D gene (6 bases). This CDR3 has 12 residues. Germline CDR1 MNHNY, CDR2 SVGAGI (reference sequence). CDR3 nucleotides: TGCCCACCGTTGGCGGGAACCGGGGAGCTGTTTTTT. It yields the protein CPPLAGTGELFF.

The chain couples TRBV5-4 to TRBJ1-4, with TRBD1 matching over 10 bases. The germline V gene encodes CDR1 SGHNT and CDR2 YYREEE (reference sequence). CDR3 length: 15 amino acids. V was pared by 4 bases and J by 8 bases, with 8 bases of the junction left unmatched. CDR3 protein: CASSPRQGAGEKLFF. The CDR3 bases are TGTGCCAGCAGCCCTCGACAGGGGGCAGGAGAAAAACTGTTTTTT.

This sequence joins TRBV7-8 and TRBJ2-5, with D unclear. V dropped 4 bases and J dropped 5 bases, with 14 bases sitting between them. Germline CDR1 is SGHVS and CDR2 is FQNEAQ. The CDR3 has 14 amino acids. The CDR3 region is CASSYRLRGETQYF. The DNA for the CDR3 is TGTGCCAGCAGCTACCGACTCCGCGGTGAGACCCAGTACTTC.

The chain carries TRBV28 and TRBJ1-2, with a weak D call TRBD1 (5 bases). The CDR3 consists of 13 residues. From germline, CDR1 is MDHEN and CDR2 SYDVKM. Trimming shortened V by 10 bases and J by 1 base, and 13 bases separated the two germline ends. CDR3 amino acids: CATFMTVNYGYTF. The CDR3 DNA reads as TGTGCCACCTTCATGACAGTTAACTATGGCTACACCTTC.

J is TRBJ2-1 and V is TRBV27, with 7 bases aligning to TRBD1. This CDR3 is 15 amino acids long. Germline V lookup: CDR1 MNHEY, CDR2 SMNVEV (reference sequence). V shed 5 bases and J 0 bases; nucleotides not matched to a gene: 4. In DNA, the CDR3 is TGTGCCAGCAGTCCCGGGACAGCCTCCTACAATGAGCAGTTCTTC. Amino acids: CASSPGTASYNEQFF.

J is TRBJ1-2 and V is TRBV7-9; the D gene is possibly TRBD1 (6 bases). Germline loops: CDR1 SEHNR, CDR2 FQNEAQ (reference sequence). Trimming removed 4 bases at V and 4 bases at J, with 7 bases between. The CDR3 has 12 amino acids. The CDR3 nucleotides read TGTGCCAGCAGCTCGGACAGCTATGGCTACACCTTC. Residues: CASSSDSYGYTF.

This chain uses TRBV27 with TRBJ1-6, with 9 bases matching TRBD1. The germline CDR1 and CDR2 sequences are MNHEY and SMNVEV (reference sequence). The CDR3 contains 13 residues. Losses at the gene ends were 7 bases for V and 6 bases for J; bases not matched to a gene: 1. CDR3 sequence: CASKGQGNSPLHF. The CDR3 DNA sequence: TGTGCCAGCAAGGGACAGGGTAATTCACCCCTCCACTTT.

This clone was detected only once. The genes are TRBV28 and TRBJ2-1, with D possibly TRBD2 on 6 matching bases. Trimming pared 3 bases from V and 0 bases from J, leaving 12 bases between. Germline V CDR1 and CDR2: MDHEN, SYDVKM. The CDR3 extends over 16 amino acids. This CDR3 reads CASSLGGANSYNEQFF. The DNA for the CDR3 is TGTGCCAGCAGTTTGGGGGGAGCAAACTCCTACAATGAGCAGTTCTTC.

This clone was seen once. DNA for the CDR3: TGTGCCAGCAGTACAGGGTCGGGTCGGCGGCAGCCCCAGCATTTT. It translates to CASSTGSGRRQPQHF. The chain couples TRBV28 to TRBJ1-5; weak D call: TRBD1 (6 bases). The CDR3 sequence is 15 residues long. Germline CDR1 and CDR2: MDHEN and SYDVKM. Trimming pared 5 bases from V and 7 bases from J, leaving 18 bases between.

In its sample, this clone was seen once. The CDR3 DNA sequence: TGCGCCAGCAGCTTGGAACCAGGGGGTGGGCAGTACTTC. This sequence encodes CASSLEPGGGQYF. The V and J genes are TRBV5-1 and TRBJ2-7; TRBD1 matches 7 bases. The CDR3 is made up of 13 amino acids. V shed 0 bases and J 9 bases; nucleotides not matched to a gene: 6. CDR1 and CDR2 (germline): SGHRS, YFSETQ.

V is TRBV18 and J is TRBJ1-4, with D possibly matching TRBD1 (5 bases). The V end was cut by 2 bases, the J end by 5 bases, with 15 bases between. The CDR3 runs 16 residues. Germline CDR1 is KGHSH and CDR2 is LQKENI. CDR3 region: CASSPWGGPVNEKLFF. The DNA for the CDR3 is TGTGCCAGCTCACCATGGGGGGGACCGGTGAATGAAAAACTGTTTTTT.